This T cell receptor (beta chain) was sequenced during a study of identical twins. Points from the study as a whole: Excess sharing between twins was weaker in beta out-of-frame sequences. High-abundance cord blood beta clonotypes had fewer insertions; memory repertoires showed none.

The V gene's germline CDR1 is LGHNA and CDR2 YNFKEQ. CDR3 length equals 12 residues. The V end was cut by 3 bases, the J end by 6 bases, with 7 bases between. This clonotype was detected ten times or more. Its antigen is unknown. One entry per CDR3 protein, called by TCRdb with MiXCR from the 5' RACE reads. The sample has about 100,000 distinct CDR3 sequences, 5.9% seen once; the top ten hold around 12%. The sequence was obtained from a woman between 45 and 65 years old in good health. The chain has TRBV4-2 and TRBJ2-3; D not resolved. What was sequenced was memory T cells sorted from blood. The chain's CDR3 is CASSHQSDTQYF. The DNA for the CDR3 is TGTGCCAGCAGCCACCAGTCTGATACGCAGTATTTT.